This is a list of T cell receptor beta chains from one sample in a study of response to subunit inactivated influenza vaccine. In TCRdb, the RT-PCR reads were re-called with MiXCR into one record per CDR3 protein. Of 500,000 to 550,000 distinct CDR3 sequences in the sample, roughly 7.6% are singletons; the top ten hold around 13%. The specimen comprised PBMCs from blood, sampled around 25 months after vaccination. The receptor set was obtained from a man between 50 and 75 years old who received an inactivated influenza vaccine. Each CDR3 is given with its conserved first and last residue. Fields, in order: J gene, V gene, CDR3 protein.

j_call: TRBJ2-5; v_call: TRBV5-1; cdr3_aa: CASSSTGKYETQYF
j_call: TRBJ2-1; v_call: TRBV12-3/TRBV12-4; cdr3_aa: CASSPLVGRGGSFSYNEQFF
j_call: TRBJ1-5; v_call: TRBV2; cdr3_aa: CASKGGDNQPQHF
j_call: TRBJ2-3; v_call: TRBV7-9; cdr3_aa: CASSLETGFTDTQYF
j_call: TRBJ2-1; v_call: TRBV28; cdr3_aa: CASTSGRVYNEQFF
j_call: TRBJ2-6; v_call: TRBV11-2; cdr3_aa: CASSFGSGRPGSGANVLTF
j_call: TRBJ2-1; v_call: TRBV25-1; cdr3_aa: CASSGTGGPRNEQFF
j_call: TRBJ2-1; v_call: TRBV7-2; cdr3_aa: CASSLTSGSFHEQFF
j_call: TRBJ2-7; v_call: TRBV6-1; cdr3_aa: CASRSLPRGSSYEQYF
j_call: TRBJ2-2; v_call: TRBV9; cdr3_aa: CASSVALPSGAHTGELFF
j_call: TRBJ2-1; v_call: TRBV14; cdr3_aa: CASSQVQGVRGVNEQFF
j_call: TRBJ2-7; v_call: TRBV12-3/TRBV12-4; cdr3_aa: CASSGQGAYEQYF
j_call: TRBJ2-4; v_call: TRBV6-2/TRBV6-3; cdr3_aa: CASRPAPSAKNIQYF
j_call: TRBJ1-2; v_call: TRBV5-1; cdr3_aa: CASSPGYRDSAVGYTF
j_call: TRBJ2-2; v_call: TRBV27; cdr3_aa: CASSSRAGELFF
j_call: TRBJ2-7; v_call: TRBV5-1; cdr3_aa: CASSLARQGEEQYF
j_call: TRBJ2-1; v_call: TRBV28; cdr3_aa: CASRIRRGSYNEQFF
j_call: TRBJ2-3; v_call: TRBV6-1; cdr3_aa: CAILAERSTDTQYF
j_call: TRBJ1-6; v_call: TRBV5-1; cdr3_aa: CASSSTGFDSPLHF
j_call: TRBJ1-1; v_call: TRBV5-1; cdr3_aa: CASSLGTGQETEAFF
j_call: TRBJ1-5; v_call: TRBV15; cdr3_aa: CATSVGTGENQPQHF
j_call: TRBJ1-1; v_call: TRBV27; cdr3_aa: CASSFSWVNTEAFF
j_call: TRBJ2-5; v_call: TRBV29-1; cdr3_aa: CSVHRDRVYQETQYF
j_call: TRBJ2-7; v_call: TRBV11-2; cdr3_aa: CASSSLLSYEQYF
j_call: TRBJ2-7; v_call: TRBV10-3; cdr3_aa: CAISEQRTLVRAWEQYF
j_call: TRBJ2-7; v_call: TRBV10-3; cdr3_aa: CATLGGSRDEQYF
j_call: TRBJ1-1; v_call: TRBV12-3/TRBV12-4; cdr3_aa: CASSLTGGDTEAFF
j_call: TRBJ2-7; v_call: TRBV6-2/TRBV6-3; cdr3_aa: CASSGTVTYEQYF
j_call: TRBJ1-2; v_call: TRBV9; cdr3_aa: CASSASGGYGYTF
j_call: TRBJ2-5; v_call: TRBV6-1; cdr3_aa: CASSTGGWPQYF
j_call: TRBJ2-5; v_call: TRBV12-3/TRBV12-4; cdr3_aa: CASSPTPQETQYF
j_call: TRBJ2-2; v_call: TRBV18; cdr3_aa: CASSPQRTSGFVGELFF
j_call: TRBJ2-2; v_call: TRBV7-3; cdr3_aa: CASSSLGTPLELFF
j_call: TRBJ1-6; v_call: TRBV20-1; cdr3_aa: CSAHQQARNSPLHF
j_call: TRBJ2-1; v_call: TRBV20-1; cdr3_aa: CSAPRQGGDNEQFF
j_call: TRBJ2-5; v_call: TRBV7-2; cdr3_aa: CASSQGLHQETQYF